This T cell receptor (beta chain) derives from a study of T cell repertoires in cytomegalovirus infection. Overall study: Public TCR beta signatures marked donors with CMV infection and the matching HLA. Study-level findings and limits: Accumulated public TCR beta family frequency recognized individuals carrying CMV together with the relevant HLA. CMV-specific TCR beta clonotypes restricted by HLA-C were the ones dominating the ex vivo response.

TCRdb redid the calling of the reads with MiXCR, one entry per CDR3 protein. The table has 300,000 to 400,000 distinct CDR3 sequences, 18% seen once; the top ten hold 8.7%. This clonotype came up many times. Its target is unknown. The CDR3 length is 14 residues. The V and J ends lost 5 bases and 8 bases respectively, with 16 bases between them. Germline V lookup: CDR1 SGHAT, CDR2 FQNNGV. The sample taken for sequencing was PBMCs. The chain carries TRBV11-2 and TRBJ2-1; no clear D gene. This clonotype was sampled from a human donor in good health (CMV status not recorded). Some clones in this sample may be carry-over from other donors' samples. CDR3 coding DNA: TGTGCCAGCAGCCTCGGACCCCAGGACCATGAGCAGTTCTTC. Residues: CASSLGPQDHEQFF. Drawing the rest from reference TRBV11-2 and TRBJ2-1, the complete variable domain is EAGVAQSPRYKIIEKRQSVAFWCNPISGHATLYWYQQILGQGPKLLIQFQNNGVVDDSQLPKDRFSAERLKGVDSTLKIQPAKLEDSAVYLCASSLGPQDHEQFFGPGTRLTVL.